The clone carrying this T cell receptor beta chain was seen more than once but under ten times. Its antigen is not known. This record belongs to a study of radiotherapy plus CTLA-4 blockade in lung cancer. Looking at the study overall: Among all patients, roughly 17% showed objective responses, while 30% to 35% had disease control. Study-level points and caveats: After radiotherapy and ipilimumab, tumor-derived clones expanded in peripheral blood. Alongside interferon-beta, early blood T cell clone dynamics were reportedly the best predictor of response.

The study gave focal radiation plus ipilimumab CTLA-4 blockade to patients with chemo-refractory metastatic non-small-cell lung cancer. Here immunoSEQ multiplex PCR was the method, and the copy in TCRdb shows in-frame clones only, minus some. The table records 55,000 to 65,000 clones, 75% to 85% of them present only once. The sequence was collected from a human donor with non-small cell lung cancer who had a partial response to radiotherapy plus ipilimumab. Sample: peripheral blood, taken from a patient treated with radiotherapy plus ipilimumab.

For the CDR3, the DNA is TGTGCCAGCAACAACAGGCACGCGAACACCGGGGAGCTGTTTTTT. Encoded protein: CASNNRHANTGELFF. The chain recombines TRBV6-1 with TRBJ2-2, with a tentative D call TRBD1 (5 bases). Trimming took off 7 bases at V and 0 bases at J, with 12 bases between the two ends. There are 15 residues in the CDR3. The germline V gene has CDR1 MNHNS and CDR2 SASEGT.